These 16 T cell receptor beta chains share one sample of origin, sequenced in a study of blood T cell repertoires in COVID-19. Sequenced by immunoSEQ multiplex PCR; TCRdb stores in-frame clones only, minus some. The sample consists of under 200,000 clones, 80% to 90% of them appearing once. What was sequenced was peripheral blood. These receptors came from a man between 25 and 39 years old with active or convalescent COVID-19.

The chain employs TRBV6-2 or TRBV6-3 and TRBJ1-2; TRBD1 aligns across 7 bases. V lost 4 bases to trimming and J lost 4 bases; unmatched junction nucleotides: 12. The germline V gene encodes CDR1 MNHEY and CDR2 SVGEGT. The CDR3 is 16 amino acids. CDR3 amino acids: CASSSGKTGDSYGYTF. Written as DNA, the CDR3 is TGTGCCAGCAGTTCGGGAAAAACAGGGGACTCCTATGGCTACACCTTC.

The rearrangement uses TRBV5-6 and TRBJ2-5, with no clear D. Germline assignment: CDR1 SGHDT and CDR2 YYEEEE. The CDR3 extends over 13 amino acids. Between the trimmed V and J ends, which lost 2 bases and 5 bases, there was a span of 10 bases. As DNA, the CDR3 is TGTGCCAGCAGCTTCGAGGTGGGTGAGACCCAGTACTTC. Residues: CASSFEVGETQYF.

This clone has only a few counts. The chain has TRBV12-5 and TRBJ1-1, with 10 bases fitting TRBD1. Germline loops: CDR1 LGHNT, CDR2 FRNRAP. V lost 3 bases, J lost 4 bases, and 5 bases stayed unmatched. This CDR3 contains 15 residues. CDR3 amino acids: CASGLGTGATTEAFF. CDR3 nucleotide sequence: TGTGCTAGTGGTTTAGGGACAGGGGCGACCACTGAAGCTTTCTTT.

The chain combines TRBV7-3 with TRBJ2-5; TRBD1 agrees at 7 bases. The CDR3 totals 15 residues. Looked up from germline, CDR1 is SGHTA and CDR2 is FQGTGA. V was clipped by 5 bases and J by 4 bases; unmatched bases: 10. In DNA, the CDR3 is TGTGCCAGCAGCCCCCGGGACAGCCCTCGAGAGACCCAGTACTTC. Protein sequence: CASSPRDSPRETQYF.

This sequence joins TRBV3-1 (or the pseudogene TRBV3-2) and TRBJ2-6; 7 bases map to TRBD2. The CDR3 consists of 19 residues. Germline assignment: CDR1 LGHDT and CDR2 YNNKEL (reference sequence). J gave up 2 bases and V 4 bases, and 14 bases lay outside the gene matches. This CDR3 is CASSPGPGGPPPGANVLTF. CDR3 DNA: TGTGCCAGCAGCCCCGGTCCGGGAGGCCCGCCTCCTGGGGCCAACGTCCTGACTTTC.

V and J are TRBV1 and TRBJ1-2; no DNA check was done on the table's D call, TRBD1. TRBV1 is an annotated pseudogene. The CDR3 is made up of 16 amino acids. CDR3 protein: CTSSQTDSHRENGYTF. CDR3 DNA: TGCACCAGCAGCCAAACGGACAGCCACCGGGAAAATGGCTACACCTTC.

The rearrangement uses TRBV7-9 and TRBJ1-2; D is unclear. CDR1 is SEHNR, CDR2 FQNEAQ, per germline (reference sequence). The V and J ends lost 5 bases and 4 bases respectively, with 20 bases between them. The CDR3 has 16 residues. This chain's CDR3 is CASSLGGPQFGYGYTF. The CDR3 DNA sequence: TGTGCCAGCAGCCTCGGCGGGCCCCAGTTTGGCTATGGCTACACCTTC.

This chain uses TRBV5-8 with TRBJ1-2; 9 positions agree with TRBD1. Per the germline V gene, CDR1 is SGHTS and CDR2 is YDEGEE. V gave up 4 bases and J gave up 2 bases; unmatched junction bases: 6. The CDR3 runs to 15 residues. As DNA, the CDR3 is TGTGCCAGCAGCCGTTCACAGGGGGCCAACTATGGCTACACCTTC. Translated: CASSRSQGANYGYTF.

The rearrangement joins TRBV9 to TRBJ2-3; 9 nucleotides line up with TRBD2. This CDR3 is 17 amino acids long. Germline values: CDR1 SGDLS, CDR2 YYNGEE. J gave up 6 bases and V 4 bases, and 15 bases lay outside the gene matches. The chain's CDR3 is CASSSRGGRGGDDTQYF. CDR3 nucleotides: TGTGCCAGCAGCTCCCGAGGAGGGCGGGGGGGTGATGATACGCAGTATTTT. Full variable domain (outside the CDR3, taken from reference TRBV9 and TRBJ2-3): DSGVTQTPKHLITATGQRVTLRCSPRSGDLSVYWYQQSLDQGLQFLIQYYNGEERAKGNILERFSAQQFPDLHSELNLSSLELGDSALYFCASSSRGGRGGDDTQYFGPGTRLTVL.

The chain employs TRBV6-6 and TRBJ1-1, with D maybe TRBD1 (5 bases). The germline gives CDR1 MNHNY, CDR2 SVGAGI (reference sequence). V lost 0 bases and J 6 bases, leaving 17 bases between the germline ends. The CDR3 covers 16 residues. CDR3 bases: TGTGCCAGCAGTTACTCTATCGGACAAGGGATAGCTGAAGCTTTCTTT. It codes for CASSYSIGQGIAEAFF.

V is TRBV9 and J is TRBJ2-3, with 10 bases matching TRBD2. The CDR3 spans 18 residues. Trimming at V came to 0 bases and at J to 3 bases, leaving 10 bases not matched to a gene. Looked up from germline, CDR1 is SGDLS and CDR2 is YYNGEE. The CDR3 spells CASSVENGASGSTDTQYF. DNA of the CDR3: TGTGCCAGCAGCGTAGAAAATGGCGCTAGCGGGAGTACAGATACGCAGTATTTT.

The V and J genes are TRBV5-1 and TRBJ2-1; perhaps TRBD1 as D (5 bases). This CDR3 has 15 residues. V was cut by 3 bases and J by 8 bases, with 18 bases left in between. Germline-derived CDR1 and CDR2 are SGHRS and YFSETQ. This chain's CDR3 is CASSSTGSRTDEQFF. Written as DNA, the CDR3 is TGCGCCAGCAGCTCCACAGGTTCTAGGACGGATGAGCAGTTCTTC.

V usage is TRBV2 and J usage is TRBJ2-7; 9 bases fit TRBD1. This CDR3 is built from 12 residues. Germline CDR1 and CDR2: SNHLY and FYNNEI. Unmatched junction bases numbered 3, after V lost 7 bases and J lost 5 bases. CDR3 protein: CASTRDRDEQYF. CDR3 DNA sequence: TGTGCCAGCACCCGGGACAGGGACGAGCAGTACTTC.

A note on this clone: The DNA is left out, because the CDR3 cannot be placed on it with certainty; the CDR3 is given as TCRdb lists it. J is TRBJ1-5 and V is TRBV28; TRBD1, the D gene given by the table, was not confirmed from the DNA. The CDR3 contains 14 residues when both ends are counted. Germline V gene sequence: CDR1 MDHEN, CDR2 SYDVKM. The CDR3 sequence is CASSSGQGFQPQHF.

The chain employs TRBV11-3 and TRBJ2-1; D gene ambiguous. This CDR3 has 12 residues. CDR1 SGHNT and CDR2 YENEEA come from the germline V gene. Trimming shortened V by 0 bases and J by 12 bases, and 9 bases separated the two germline ends. The DNA for the CDR3 is TGTGCCAGCAGCTTAGACCCGCCCGGGCAGTTCTTC. Translating gives CASSLDPPGQFF.

The gene calls are TRBV9 and TRBJ2-5; D might be TRBD2 (7 bases). V was pared by 4 bases and J by 4 bases, with 14 bases between. This CDR3 has 14 residues. CDR1 and CDR2 from the germline V gene are SGDLS and YYNGEE. CDR3 nucleotide sequence: TGTGCCAGCAGCTCCCTGGGAGGGGGAGAGACCCAGTACTTC. This encodes CASSSLGGGETQYF.